Included here is one T cell receptor (beta chain) sequence, with context. This record comes from a study of T cell responses to AZD1222 COVID-19 vaccine. The V end lost 4 bases, the J end lost 4 bases, and 20 bases lay between the germline ends. Germline values: CDR1 MDHEN, CDR2 SYDVKM. The CDR3 spans 18 residues. Repertoires were generated with immunoSEQ multiplex PCR, while TCRdb's copy carries only in-frame clones and drops some. The sample lists about 150,000 clones, roughly 90% occurring once. The sequence was obtained from an adult in good health. The chain has TRBV28 and TRBJ1-6; weak D call: TRBD1 (6 bases). Sample: peripheral blood, taken on day 0 of AZD1222 vaccination. CDR3 loop: CASSSGGSGTTYNSPLHF. The CDR3 bases are TGTGCCAGCAGTTCCGGTGGCTCCGGGACAACTTATAATTCACCCCTCCACTTT.